These 2 T cell receptor beta chains were sequenced from one sample in a study of technical replicates of blood from a few donors. Some clones are missing from TCRdb's copy, which holds only in-frame ones; the method was immunoSEQ multiplex PCR. The repertoire consists of about 94,000 clones, with about 94% occurring once and the leading ten covering around 0.24%. The sequenced material came from T cells isolated from PBMCs. These TCRs come from a human donor in good health.

The CDR3 reads CASSQEGGRRYF. CDR3 nucleotides: TGCGCCAGCAGCCAAGAGGGAGGACGGAGGTACTTC. The chain recombines TRBV4-1 with TRBJ2-7, with D tentatively TRBD2 (6 bases). The V gene's germline CDR1 is MGHRA and CDR2 YSYEKL. Trimming cost V 0 bases and J 12 bases, with 12 bases left between them. The CDR3 runs to 12 residues.

The chain has TRBV27 and TRBJ1-1; TRBD1 aligns across 10 bases. Germline CDR1 MNHEY, CDR2 SMNVEV (reference sequence). This CDR3 has 13 residues. The ends lost 6 bases at V and 5 bases at J; junction bases unmatched: 3. CDR3 amino acids: CASRTGGHTEAFF. The CDR3 region has the DNA TGTGCCAGCAGGACAGGGGGCCATACTGAAGCTTTCTTT.